A single T cell receptor (beta chain) is shown here with its context. The antigen is unknown. CDR3 length: 17 residues. Trimming pared 4 bases from V and 0 bases from J, leaving 19 bases between. Germline V lookup: CDR1 LGHNA, CDR2 YSLEER. This sample is part of a study of T cells in Graves' hyperthyroidism and ophthalmopathy. Study-wide results and caveats: The blood repertoire included most of the expanded thyroid clonotypes above 0.001.

The investigators amplified TCR beta CDR3 regions from RNA transcripts. A first-round RT-PCR of the TCR CDR3 used the HTBI primer set. In TCRdb, the multiplex PCR reads were re-called with MiXCR into one record per CDR3 protein. Of around 540,000 distinct CDR3 sequences listed, about 16% are singletons. This chain connects TRBV4-3 to TRBJ2-7; D gene ambiguous. The origin of this receptor is a woman aged 25-40 years with Graves' ophthalmopathy. Sequenced input: blood. The DNA of the CDR3 is TGCGCCAGCAGCCCAAAAAACGTTGGTCTCCTCTCCTACGAGCAGTACTTC. Its protein is CASSPKNVGLLSYEQYF.